A single sample is the source of the 24 T cell receptor beta chains below, sequenced in a study of CD8 T cells in ankylosing spondylitis. Each CDR3 protein is one row after TCRdb ran MiXCR on the 5' RACE reads. The sample lists hundreds of thousands of distinct CDR3 sequences, about 26% occurring once. Sequencing input: blood, either unsorted or a sorted T cell fraction (not recorded which). These receptors were taken from a male donor with ankylosing spondylitis or in good health (not recorded which).

This clonotype occurred many times. The chain carries TRBV4-3 and TRBJ2-3, with 9 positions matching TRBD2. CDR1 and CDR2 (germline): LGHNA, YSLEER. The CDR3 has 17 residues. The junction had 5 bases not matched to a gene; V was cut back by 0 bases and J by 1 base. The CDR3 sequence: CASSQEWASGGTDTQYF. The CDR3 DNA is TGCGCCAGCAGCCAAGAATGGGCTAGCGGGGGCACAGATACGCAGTATTTT.

The chain carries TRBV5-1 and TRBJ1-1, with TRBD1 matching 8 bases. V was pared by 4 bases and J by 3 bases, with 8 bases of the junction left unmatched. In germline, CDR1 is SGHRS, CDR2 YFSETQ. The CDR3 length is 15 residues. CDR3 protein: CASSTGQGGYTEAFF. Here the CDR3 DNA reads TGCGCCAGCAGCACTGGACAGGGAGGGTACACTGAAGCTTTCTTT.

This clonotype was found a few times. The chain uses TRBV20-1 and TRBJ2-1; D call uncertain. CDR1 and CDR2 (germline): DFQATT, SNEGSKA (reference sequence). V shed 3 bases and J shed 7 bases, with 4 bases lying between them. CDR3 length: 10 amino acids. The CDR3 is CSARPNEQFF. CDR3 in DNA: TGCAGTGCTAGGCCTAATGAGCAGTTCTTC.

The chain couples TRBV18 to TRBJ2-7; D possibly corresponds to TRBD1 (6 bases). The germline gives CDR1 KGHSH, CDR2 LQKENI. V lost 6 bases, J lost 0 bases, and 15 bases lay in between. The CDR3 consists of 15 residues. The CDR3 nucleotides read TGTGCCAGCTCCGTAACAGGGTCGAGCTCCTACGAGCAGTACTTC. Protein: CASSVTGSSSYEQYF. Looking up the rest from reference TRBV18 and TRBJ2-7 gives the full variable domain: NAGVMQNPRHLVRRRGQEARLRCSPMKGHSHVYWYRQLPEEGLKFMVYLQKENIIDESGMPKERFSAEFPKEGPSILRIQQVVRGDSAAYFCASSVTGSSSYEQYFGPGTRLTVT.

Ten or more counts support this clonotype. The chain has TRBV21-1 and TRBJ1-3; no check of the table's D call, TRBD1, against the DNA was made. TRBV21-1 is a known pseudogene. This CDR3 region has 16 residues. This CDR3 reads CASSPPGHRSGNTIYF. The CDR3 DNA reads as TGTGCCAGCAGCCCCCCGGGACACCGCTCTGGAAACACCATATATTTT.

The rearrangement uses TRBV4-2 and TRBJ1-4; D remains ambiguous. The CDR3 consists of 15 residues. V lost 0 bases and J 5 bases, leaving 10 bases between the germline ends. Looked up from germline, CDR1 is LGHNA and CDR2 is YNFKEQ. The CDR3 region is CASSQEAGSNEKLFF. CDR3 bases: TGTGCCAGCAGCCAAGAGGCCGGATCGAATGAAAAACTGTTTTTT.

This clonotype has just a few counts. The chain employs TRBV7-9 and TRBJ2-3; 8 bases align to TRBD2. The CDR3 sequence is 14 residues long. V was pared by 5 bases and J by 4 bases, with 5 bases of the junction left unmatched. Germline CDR1 SEHNR, CDR2 FQNEAQ (reference sequence). As DNA, the CDR3 is TGTGCCAGCAGCCGAGCGGGAGTCTCAGATACGCAGTATTTT. Translated, it gives CASSRAGVSDTQYF.

The sample holds many counts of this clonotype. V and J are TRBV20-1 and TRBJ2-3, with 11 bases aligning to TRBD2. Germline assignment: CDR1 DFQATT and CDR2 SNEGSKA (reference sequence). The CDR3 is 19 amino acids. V shed 1 base and J 4 bases; nucleotides not matched to a gene: 16. DNA of the CDR3: TGCAGTGCTAGAGGCCTTCTAGCGGGAGGAGTAGGGATCGCAGATACGCAGTATTTT. It is translated as CSARGLLAGGVGIADTQYF.

In this sample, this clonotype turned up many times. V and J are TRBV7-2 and TRBJ2-2; no clear D gene. The CDR3 is 14 amino acids. V was pared by 5 bases and J by 2 bases, with 9 bases between. Germline V gene data show CDR1 as SGHTA and CDR2 as FQGNSA. The CDR3, as DNA: TGTGCCAGCAGCCTAGATTTCAACACCGGGGAGCTGTTTTTT. It is translated as CASSLDFNTGELFF.

This clonotype was counted once. A read error may account for a junction end that differs from germline. The chain joins TRBV9 to TRBJ2-7, with a possible D match to TRBD1 (8 bases). Germline V gene data show CDR1 as SGDLS and CDR2 as YYNGEE. This CDR3 is built from 17 residues. The CDR3 sequence: CATSQVQGAGALSEQYF. The CDR3 DNA is TGTGCCACCAGCCAAGTTCAGGGGGCGGGAGCCCTATCCGAGCAGTACTTC.

The chain is built from TRBV6-5 and TRBJ2-1; TRBD2 matches at 11 bases. Germline V lookup: CDR1 MNHEY, CDR2 SVGAGI. CDR3 length: 15 amino acids. J lost 9 bases, V lost 0 bases, and 4 bases had no gene match. CDR3 in amino acids: CASSYSASGRTEQFF. CDR3 coding DNA: TGTGCCAGCAGTTACTCGGCTAGCGGGAGGACTGAGCAGTTCTTC.

V is TRBV6-5 and J is TRBJ1-2; D gene uncertain. Germline V gene sequence: CDR1 MNHEY, CDR2 SVGAGI. V lost 0 bases and J lost 4, with 12 bases in between. The CDR3 spans 15 residues. In nucleotides, the CDR3 is TGTGCCAGCAGTTACTCAGGCCGGACGACCTATGGCTACACCTTC. It encodes CASSYSGRTTYGYTF.

There are many counts of this clonotype. The chain carries TRBV4-3 and TRBJ2-2, with a weak D call TRBD1 (5 bases). The V gene's germline CDR1 is LGHNA and CDR2 YSLEER. The CDR3 is made up of 17 amino acids. The V and J ends lost 0 bases and 0 bases respectively, with 11 bases between them. CDR3 nucleotides: TGCGCCAGCAGCCAAGAGGGTCTAGGGGCGAACACCGGGGAGCTGTTTTTT. It codes for CASSQEGLGANTGELFF.

The rearrangement joins TRBV12-3 or TRBV12-4 to TRBJ1-1; 9 nucleotides agree with TRBD1. The CDR3 has 14 amino acids. Trimming cost V 6 bases and J 4 bases; bases outside gene matches: 6. The chain's CDR3 is CASRDRGGGTEAFF. CDR3 coding DNA: TGTGCCAGCAGGGACAGGGGCGGGGGCACTGAAGCTTTCTTT.

This chain connects TRBV28 to TRBJ2-7; 8 nucleotides match TRBD1. J gave up 4 bases and V 2 bases, and 4 bases lay outside the gene matches. This CDR3 is built from 14 residues. Germline lookup yields CDR1 MDHEN and CDR2 SYDVKM. DNA of the CDR3: TGTGCCAGCAGTTTACCCGGGACAGGTTACGAGCAGTACTTC. The encoded protein is CASSLPGTGYEQYF.

The chain is built from TRBV7-8 and TRBJ2-7; D remains ambiguous. Trimming removed 5 bases from V and 3 bases from J, with 11 bases in between. The CDR3 loop spans 13 amino acids. The germline gives CDR1 SGHVS, CDR2 FQNEAQ. The CDR3 coding sequence is TGTGCCAGCAGCCCTAAAATAAGCTACGAGCAGTACTTC. This codes for CASSPKISYEQYF.

The J gene is TRBJ2-3, the V gene TRBV5-1; D may be TRBD1 (5 bases). Germline-derived CDR1 and CDR2 are SGHRS and YFSETQ. V was shortened by 0 bases and J by 1 base, with 9 bases between the two germline ends. This CDR3 comprises 15 residues. CDR3 sequence: CASSLEGVGTDTQYF. The CDR3 DNA is TGCGCCAGCAGCTTGGAAGGGGTGGGCACAGATACGCAGTATTTT.

The V call is TRBV20-1, the J call TRBJ2-2; D may be TRBD1 (6 bases). V gave up 5 bases and J gave up 8 bases, with 18 bases separating them. CDR1 is DFQATT, CDR2 SNEGSKA, per germline (reference sequence). CDR3 size: 14 residues. CDR3 sequence (DNA): TGCAGTGCTTGGCGTACAGGGTGGTTTGGGGAGCTGTTTTTT. Its translation is CSAWRTGWFGELFF.

CDR3 DNA: TGCAGTGCTAGGGTGTACGGGATGGGCAATCAGCCCCAGCATTTT. Translated: CSARVYGMGNQPQHF. The J gene is TRBJ1-5, the V gene TRBV20-1; D is unclear. V lost 3 bases and J lost 2, with 14 bases in between. The CDR3 length is 15 residues. Germline V lookup: CDR1 DFQATT, CDR2 SNEGSKA (reference sequence).

Notes on this clonotype: The junction departs from the called germline gene at one end, perhaps through a read error. This chain joins TRBV11-2 and TRBJ2-1; 7 nucleotides match TRBD2. Germline CDR1 is SGHAT and CDR2 is FQNNGV. The CDR3 sequence is 16 residues long. The CDR3 is CGSSFRLALWGNEQFF. The DNA of the CDR3 is TGTGGCAGCAGCTTTAGACTAGCTCTATGGGGGAATGAGCAGTTCTTC.

This clonotype occurred many times. The chain combines TRBV6-1 with TRBJ1-3, with D tentatively TRBD1 (5 bases). V shed 7 bases and J shed 1 base, with 11 bases lying between them. From germline, CDR1 is MNHNS and CDR2 SASEGT. This CDR3 has 14 residues. CDR3 in DNA: TGTGCCAGCACAGAGACAGTATCTGGAAACACCATATATTTT. This sequence encodes CASTETVSGNTIYF.

The chain couples TRBV29-1 to TRBJ2-7, with a tentative D call TRBD2 (6 bases). V was cut by 6 bases and J by 4 bases, with 16 bases left in between. Germline assignment: CDR1 SQVTM and CDR2 ANQGSEA. This CDR3 is built from 13 residues. Written as DNA, the CDR3 is TGCAGCGTACTATCCCCGGGGGAATACGAGCAGTACTTC. Amino acids: CSVLSPGEYEQYF.

The table lists this clonotype with a few counts. The gene calls are TRBV29-1 and TRBJ2-7; D uncertain. Germline CDR1 SQVTM, CDR2 ANQGSEA. CDR3 length: 12 residues. V gave up 7 bases and J gave up 2 bases, with 12 bases separating them. The CDR3 region has the DNA TGCAGCGCTTTGGACGGGCCCTACGAGCAGTACTTC. It codes for CSALDGPYEQYF.

This clonotype has just a few counts. The chain joins TRBV11-2 to TRBJ2-3; 12 nucleotides agree with TRBD2. Trimming removed 5 bases from V and 0 bases from J; junction bases left unmatched: 12. The CDR3 totals 19 residues. Germline CDR1 SGHAT, CDR2 FQNNGV. The DNA for the CDR3 is TGTGCCAGCAGCCCAGGAACCGGACTAGCGGGATTAAGCACAGATACGCAGTATTTT. Its translation: CASSPGTGLAGLSTDTQYF.